This is a list of T cell receptor beta chains from one sample in a study of spatial heterogeneity in lung cancer. Each CDR3 protein is one row after TCRdb ran MiXCR on the 5' RACE reads. Here the sample spans some 50,000 distinct CDR3 sequences, 12% being singletons. The sequencing here drew on PBMCs, taken at surgery. Receptors were obtained from a female donor with early-stage non-small cell lung cancer. Each CDR3 is given with its conserved first and last residue. The order of the fields is J gene, V gene, clone size, D gene, CDR3 DNA, CDR3 protein. D genes are given only for firm matches. Not every row has a clone size; where given, it reads once, few, many or a size class.

>TRBJ2-3|TRBV28|.|TRBD2
TGTGCCAGCACCCTCGACGGGACTAGCGGGGCAGATACGCAGTATTTT
CASTLDGTSGADTQYF
>TRBJ2-3|TRBV28|many|TRBD1
TGTGCCAGCAGTTACGGGACAGGGGGAGCTACGCAGTATTTT
CASSYGTGGATQYF
>TRBJ2-2|TRBV11-2|.|.
TGTGCCAGCAGCTTAGTAAGGGGGGAAGGCACCGGGGAGCTGTTTTTT
CASSLVRGEGTGELFF
>TRBJ1-1|TRBV19|.|.
TGTGCCAGTACCGCAGGACACACTGAAGCTTTCTTT
CASTAGHTEAFF
>TRBJ1-2|TRBV7-9|many|.
TGTGCCAGCAGCCCGGTTTGGGCAGACAATGGCTACACCTTC
CASSPVWADNGYTF
>TRBJ2-5|TRBV10-3|many|.
TGTGCCATCAGTGCCGAGGGGGGAGAGACCCAGTACTTC
CAISAEGGETQYF
>TRBJ2-1|TRBV12-3/TRBV12-4|few|.
TGTGCCAGCAGTTTGTCAGTCTCCCTCAATGAGCAGTTCTTC
CASSLSVSLNEQFF
>TRBJ1-4|TRBV29-1|few|TRBD1
TGCAGCGTCTTAGGGGGACAGAGGGCAACTAATGAAAAACTGTTTTTT
CSVLGGQRATNEKLFF
>TRBJ2-5|TRBV4-2|.|.
TGTGCCAGCAGCCAAGATTGGCGACTACCAGAGACCCAGTACTTC
CASSQDWRLPETQYF
>TRBJ2-3|TRBV6-5|.|TRBD2
TGTGCCAGCAGGCCCGGGACTAGCGGGGGGGTAGGAGATACGCAGTATTTT
CASRPGTSGGVGDTQYF
>TRBJ1-1|TRBV20-1|.|.
TGCAGTGCTAGAGATTTCGGGGGCCCTTCCCCTGAAGCTTTCTTT
CSARDFGGPSPEAFF
>TRBJ1-2|TRBV12-5|few|.
TGTGCTAGTGGTTTGTGGAGGAGTGGGTACTATGGCTACACCTTC
CASGLWRSGYYGYTF